This passage covers 14 T cell receptor beta chains from one sample sequenced in a study of T cell repertoires in cytomegalovirus infection. MiXCR was run by TCRdb on the reads, yielding one entry per CDR3 protein. The sample lists 300,000 or so distinct CDR3 sequences, 20% to 30% occurring once. Sequences were obtained from PBMCs. Receptors originate from a human donor in good health (CMV status not recorded). Some clones in this sample may be carry-over from other donors' samples.

This clonotype was picked up one time. The chain carries TRBV7-2 and TRBJ1-3; D gene uncertain. The CDR3 loop spans 15 amino acids. Trimming removed 1 base at V and 0 bases at J, with 7 bases between. In germline, CDR1 is SGHTA, CDR2 FQGNSA. The CDR3 DNA is TGTGCCAGCAGCTTAGATTCGGGCTCTGGAAACACCATATATTTT. Translation gives CASSLDSGSGNTIYF.

This clonotype has a count of ten or more. The chain recombines TRBV7-2 with TRBJ2-1; TRBD2 agrees at 8 bases. Looked up from germline, CDR1 is SGHTA and CDR2 is FQGNSA. V gave up 8 bases and J gave up 0 bases; unmatched junction bases: 6. This CDR3 has 15 residues. The CDR3 loop is CASQYREGSYNEQFF. DNA of the CDR3: TGTGCCAGCCAGTACCGGGAGGGCTCCTACAATGAGCAGTTCTTC. Supplemented by reference TRBV7-2 and TRBJ2-1, the full variable domain reads GAGVSQSPSNKVTEKGKDVELRCDPISGHTALYWYRQSLGQGLEFLIYFQGNSAPDKSGLPSDRFSAERTGGSVSTLTIQRTQQEDSAVYLCASQYREGSYNEQFFGPGTRLTVL.

The V call is TRBV20-1, the J call TRBJ1-5, with D possibly being TRBD1 (5 bases). CDR1 DFQATT and CDR2 SNEGSKA come from the germline V gene (reference sequence). This CDR3 contains 13 residues. CDR3 protein: CSFLTGSNQPQHF. The CDR3 nucleotides are TGCAGCTTTTTAACAGGAAGCAATCAGCCCCAGCATTTT.

This sequence joins TRBV5-1 and TRBJ2-5, with 11 bases that match TRBD2. The germline V gene has CDR1 SGHRS and CDR2 YFSETQ. V shed 0 bases, J shed 5 bases, and the junction held 6 bases outside the gene matches. The CDR3 has 16 amino acids. CDR3 DNA: TGCGCCAGCAGCTTGGAGGCTAGCGGGGGGAGGGAGACCCAGTACTTC. Translation: CASSLEASGGRETQYF.

This sequence joins TRBV20-1 and TRBJ2-1; no definite D call. The length of the CDR3 is 13 residues. The germline gives CDR1 DFQATT, CDR2 SNEGSKA (reference sequence). The germline V and J ends were trimmed by 3 bases and 8 bases, with 14 bases remaining between them. Written as DNA, the CDR3 is TGCAGTGCTAGTGGGGTCGTAGAAGATGAGCAGTTCTTC. Translated, it gives CSASGVVEDEQFF.

This clonotype was seen only a few times. The rearrangement links TRBV20-1 to TRBJ1-1; D perhaps matches TRBD1 (6 bases). Germline-derived CDR1 and CDR2 are DFQATT and SNEGSKA (reference sequence). The CDR3 contains 13 residues. V lost 7 bases, J lost 5 bases, and 17 bases lay in between. CDR3 loop: CSGSTGGRTEAFF. CDR3 DNA sequence: TGCAGTGGTTCGACTGGGGGGCGGACTGAAGCTTTCTTT.

The chain recombines TRBV2 with TRBJ1-1, with TRBD1 matching 8 bases. V lost 6 bases to trimming and J lost 7 bases; unmatched junction nucleotides: 10. Germline V gives CDR1 SNHLY, CDR2 FYNNEI. The CDR3 consists of 14 residues. The chain's CDR3 is CASRRRQGTDEAFF. The CDR3 coding sequence is TGTGCCAGCAGAAGGCGACAGGGGACTGATGAAGCTTTCTTT.

V usage is TRBV7-9 and J usage is TRBJ1-4; a weak D match, TRBD1 (5 bases). Trimming removed 5 bases at V and 6 bases at J, with 7 bases between. This CDR3 spans 12 amino acids. CDR1 and CDR2 from the germline V gene are SEHNR and FQNEAQ (reference sequence). The CDR3: CASSRDHEKLFF. The CDR3 DNA reads as TGTGCCAGCAGCCGGGACCATGAAAAACTGTTTTTT.

In its sample, this clonotype was seen a few times. The V gene is TRBV19, the J gene TRBJ2-3, with unresolved D. From germline, CDR1 is LNHDA and CDR2 SQIVND (reference sequence). This CDR3 is built from 12 residues. The V gene lost 7 bases and the J gene lost 2 bases, with 7 bases spanning the gap. CDR3 amino acids: CASKGFTDTQYF. The DNA of the CDR3 is TGTGCCAGTAAAGGGTTCACAGATACGCAGTATTTT.

Ten or more counts support this clonotype. The rearrangement links TRBV29-1 to TRBJ2-2; D gene ambiguous. V dropped 0 bases and J dropped 4 bases, with 6 bases sitting between them. Germline CDR1 and CDR2: SQVTM and ANQGSEA. This CDR3 comprises 13 residues. In DNA form, the CDR3 reads TGCAGCGTTGAAGATGGATTCACCGGGGAGCTGTTTTTT. Translation gives CSVEDGFTGELFF.

The chain combines TRBV25-1 with TRBJ2-1; D is uncertain. This CDR3 has 12 amino acids. V dropped 3 bases and J dropped 7 bases, with 7 bases sitting between them. Germline V lookup: CDR1 MGHDK, CDR2 SYGVNS. CDR3 DNA sequence: TGTGCCAGCAGTGAGCCACCGAATGAGCAGTTCTTC. Translating gives CASSEPPNEQFF.

The gene calls are TRBV6-4 and TRBJ1-5; no clear D gene. The CDR3 runs 14 residues. The ends were cut back, 4 bases at V and 10 bases at J, with 17 bases in the middle. The germline V gene encodes CDR1 MRHNA and CDR2 SNTAGT. CDR3 amino acids: CASSATPAITPQHF. The CDR3 DNA is TGTGCCAGCAGTGCCACCCCAGCAATCACCCCCCAGCATTTT.

In its sample, this clonotype was seen many times. The V gene is TRBV7-2, the J gene TRBJ2-5, with D possibly being TRBD1 (6 bases). The V gene's germline CDR1 is SGHTA and CDR2 FQGNSA. V lost 5 bases to trimming and J lost 1 base, with 14 bases between them. This CDR3 has 15 residues. CDR3 in DNA: TGTGCCAGCAGCCAAACCGGGACACCCCAAGAGACCCAGTACTTC. Encoded protein: CASSQTGTPQETQYF.

In its sample, this clonotype was seen many times. The rearrangement joins TRBV7-2 to TRBJ2-7; TRBD2 matches at 10 bases. The length of the CDR3 is 18 residues. V lost 1 base, J lost 0 bases, and 9 bases stayed unmatched. The germline V gene has CDR1 SGHTA and CDR2 FQGNSA. The CDR3 DNA is TGTGCCAGCAGCTTAGGACCTACTAGCGGGACAAACTCCTACGAGCAGTACTTC. Protein product: CASSLGPTSGTNSYEQYF.